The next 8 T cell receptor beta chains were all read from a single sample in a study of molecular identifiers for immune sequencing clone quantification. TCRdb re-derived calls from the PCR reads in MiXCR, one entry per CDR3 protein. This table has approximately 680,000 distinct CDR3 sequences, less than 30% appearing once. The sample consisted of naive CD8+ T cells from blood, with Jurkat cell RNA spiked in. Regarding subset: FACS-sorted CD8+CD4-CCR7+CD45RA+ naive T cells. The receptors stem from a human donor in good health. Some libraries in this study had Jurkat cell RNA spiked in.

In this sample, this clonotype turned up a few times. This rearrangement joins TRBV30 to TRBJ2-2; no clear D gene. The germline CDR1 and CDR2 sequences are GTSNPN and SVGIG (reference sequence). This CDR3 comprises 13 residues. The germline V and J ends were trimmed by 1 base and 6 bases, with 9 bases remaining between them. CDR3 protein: CAWSAMGPGELFF. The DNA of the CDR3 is TGTGCCTGGAGTGCCATGGGTCCCGGGGAGCTGTTTTTT.

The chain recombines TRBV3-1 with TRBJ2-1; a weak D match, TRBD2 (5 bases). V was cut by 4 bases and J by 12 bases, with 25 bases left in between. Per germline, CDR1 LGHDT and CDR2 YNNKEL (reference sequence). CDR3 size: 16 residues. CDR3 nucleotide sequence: TGTGCCAGCAGCCCCAGAGGGTCGACCGGGTTGAGTTTGCAGTTCTTC. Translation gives CASSPRGSTGLSLQFF.

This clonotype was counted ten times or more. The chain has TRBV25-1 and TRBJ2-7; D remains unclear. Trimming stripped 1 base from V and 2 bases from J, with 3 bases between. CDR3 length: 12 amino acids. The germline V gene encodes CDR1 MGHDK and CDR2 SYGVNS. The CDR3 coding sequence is TGTGCCAGCAGTGAATTGACCTACGAGCAGTACTTC. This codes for CASSELTYEQYF.

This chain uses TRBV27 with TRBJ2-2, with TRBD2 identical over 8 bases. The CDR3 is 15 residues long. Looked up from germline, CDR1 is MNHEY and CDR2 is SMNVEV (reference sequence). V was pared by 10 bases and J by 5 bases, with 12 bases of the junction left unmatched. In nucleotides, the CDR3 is TGTGCCACCTTAACATACGGCGGGAGGACCGGGGAGCTGTTTTTT. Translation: CATLTYGGRTGELFF.

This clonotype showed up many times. For the CDR3, the DNA is TGTGCCTGGAGTGTACCTGGTAGCGAAGACACAGATACGCAGTATTTT. Its protein is CAWSVPGSEDTDTQYF. This chain connects TRBV30 to TRBJ2-3, with a possible D match to TRBD2 (5 bases). CDR1 is GTSNPN, CDR2 SVGIG, per germline (reference sequence). The V end was cut by 0 bases, the J end by 2 bases, with 15 bases between. This CDR3 has 16 residues.

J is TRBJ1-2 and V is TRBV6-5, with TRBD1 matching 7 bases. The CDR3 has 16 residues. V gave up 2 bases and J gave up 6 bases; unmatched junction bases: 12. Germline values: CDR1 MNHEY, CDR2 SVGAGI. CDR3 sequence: CASSYTLDRVIHGYTF. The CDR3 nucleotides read TGTGCCAGCAGTTACACCCTAGACAGGGTAATTCATGGCTACACCTTC.

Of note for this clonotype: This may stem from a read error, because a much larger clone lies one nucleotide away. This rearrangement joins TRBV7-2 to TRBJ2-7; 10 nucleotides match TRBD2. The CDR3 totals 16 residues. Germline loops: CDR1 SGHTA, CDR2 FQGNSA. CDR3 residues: CASSLEGLADSNEQYF. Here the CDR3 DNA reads TGTGCCAGCAGCTTAGAAGGACTAGCGGACTCCAACGAGCAGTACTTC.

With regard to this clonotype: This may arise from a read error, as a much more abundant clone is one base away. This chain's CDR3 is CASSYPVLEQYF. The DNA of the CDR3 is TGTGCCAGCAGTTACCCCGTCCTCGAGCAGTACTTC. V is TRBV28 and J is TRBJ2-7; D call uncertain. V lost 4 bases to trimming and J lost 6 bases, with 10 bases between them. Looked up from germline, CDR1 is MDHEN and CDR2 is SYDVKM. CDR3 length equals 12 residues.